This T cell receptor beta chain was recorded in a study of OX40 agonist ivuxolimab in advanced cancers. Sequencing was performed with immunoSEQ multiplex PCR; in TCRdb, only in-frame clones are kept and a portion is missing. The data hold some 75,000 clones, with more than 75% observed a single time. The V and J ends lost 2 bases and 6 bases respectively, with 7 bases between them. The CDR3 is 13 residues long. The germline V gene has CDR1 SGHAT and CDR2 FQNNGV. This TCR was recovered from an adult with an advanced solid tumor such as melanoma, head and neck, liver or kidney cancer. The rearrangement links TRBV11-2 to TRBJ2-2; tentative D call: TRBD2 (5 bases). The sequenced sample was CD4+ or CD8+ T cells sorted from blood, obtained in a trial of the OX40 agonist ivuxolimab. The CDR3, as DNA: TGTGCCAGCAGCTTATGGGAGTCCGGGGAGCTGTTTTTT. This sequence encodes CASSLWESGELFF.